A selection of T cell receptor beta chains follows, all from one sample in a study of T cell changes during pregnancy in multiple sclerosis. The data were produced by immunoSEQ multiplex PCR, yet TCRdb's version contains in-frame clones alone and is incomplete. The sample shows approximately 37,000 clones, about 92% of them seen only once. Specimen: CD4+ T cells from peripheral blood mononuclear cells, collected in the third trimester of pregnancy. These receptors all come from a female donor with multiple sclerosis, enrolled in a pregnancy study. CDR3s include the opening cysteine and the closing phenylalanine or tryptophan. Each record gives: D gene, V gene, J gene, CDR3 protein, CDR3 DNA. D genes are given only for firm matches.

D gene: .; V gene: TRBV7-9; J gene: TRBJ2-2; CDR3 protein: CASSLGEGGAPGELFF; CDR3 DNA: TGTGCCAGCAGCTTAGGAGAGGGCGGGGCGCCCGGGGAGCTGTTTTTT
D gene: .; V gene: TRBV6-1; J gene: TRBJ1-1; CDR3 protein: CASGAEPNTEAFF; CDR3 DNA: TGTGCCAGCGGGGCAGAGCCGAACACTGAAGCTTTCTTT
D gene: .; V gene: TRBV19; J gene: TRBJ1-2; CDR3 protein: CASSMLSETGYTF; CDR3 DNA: TGTGCCAGTAGTATGTTATCGGAGACGGGCTACACCTTC
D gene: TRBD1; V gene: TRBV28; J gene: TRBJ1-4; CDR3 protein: CASSEGAGEKLFF; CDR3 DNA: TGTGCCAGCTCAGAGGGGGCGGGTGAAAAACTGTTTTTT
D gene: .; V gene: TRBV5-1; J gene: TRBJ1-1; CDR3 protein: CASSNGGDTEAFF; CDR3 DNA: TGCGCCAGCAGCAACGGGGGTGACACTGAAGCTTTCTTT
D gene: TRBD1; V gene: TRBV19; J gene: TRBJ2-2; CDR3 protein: CASSLTQGAGGELFF; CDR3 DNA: TGTGCCAGTAGTCTCACACAGGGGGCGGGCGGGGAGCTGTTTTTT
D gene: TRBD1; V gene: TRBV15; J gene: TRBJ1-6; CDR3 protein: CATSRSTGGDSPLHF; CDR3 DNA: TGTGCCACCAGCAGGTCGACAGGGGGCGATTCACCCCTCCACTTT
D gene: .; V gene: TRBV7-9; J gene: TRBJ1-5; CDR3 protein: CASSLAGSYQPQHF; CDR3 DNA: TGTGCCAGCAGCTTAGCCGGTTCTTATCAGCCCCAGCATTTT
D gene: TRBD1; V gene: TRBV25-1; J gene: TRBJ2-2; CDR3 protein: CASSVPGQGTGELFF; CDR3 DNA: TGTGCCAGCAGTGTACCGGGACAGGGGACCGGGGAGCTGTTTTTT
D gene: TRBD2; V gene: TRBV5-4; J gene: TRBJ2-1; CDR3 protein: CASSLEGLAGIGAEQFF; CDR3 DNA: TGTGCCAGCAGCTTGGAGGGACTAGCGGGAATCGGCGCTGAGCAGTTCTTC
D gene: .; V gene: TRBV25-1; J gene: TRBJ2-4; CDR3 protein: CASSKKNIQYF; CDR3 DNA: TGTGCCAGCAGCAAAAAAAACATTCAGTACTTC
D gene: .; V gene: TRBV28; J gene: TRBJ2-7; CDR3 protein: CASSSPPTGDFSYEQYF; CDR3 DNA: TGTGCCAGCAGTTCTCCCCCCACAGGGGACTTCTCCTACGAGCAGTACTTC
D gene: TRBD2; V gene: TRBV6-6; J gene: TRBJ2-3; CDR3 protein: CASTNLAGVGPDTQYF; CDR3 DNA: TGTGCCAGCACCAACCTAGCGGGAGTCGGGCCAGATACGCAGTATTTT
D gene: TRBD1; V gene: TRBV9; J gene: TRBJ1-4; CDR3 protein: CASSVGQGTNEKLFF; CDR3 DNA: TGTGCCAGCAGCGTCGGACAGGGCACTAATGAAAAACTGTTTTTT
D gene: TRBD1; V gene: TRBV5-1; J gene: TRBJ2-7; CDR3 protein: CASSAVPGQGILGEQYF; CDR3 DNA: TGCGCCAGCAGCGCAGTTCCGGGACAGGGAATTCTAGGCGAGCAGTACTTC